This T cell receptor beta chain was sequenced for a study of response to subunit inactivated influenza vaccine. MiXCR, run by TCRdb on the RT-PCR reads, gives a single entry per CDR3 protein. The sample lists approximately 500,000 distinct CDR3 sequences, 20% to 25% seen once, with approximately 3% in the top ten. Germline-derived CDR1 and CDR2 are SGHTA and FQGNSA. This CDR3 region has 16 residues. V was clipped by 0 bases and J by 0 bases, with 10 bases between them. These data are also associated with another study on T cells expressing NK-cell markers. That report notes: What made the TCR beta cDNA was 5'RACE template switching with UMIs. Source material for TCR beta repertoires consisted of sorted CD3+CD56+NKG2C+, CD3+CD56+NKG2C- and CD3+CD56-NKG2C+ T cells. Among the eight sequenced donors, seven tested HCMV-seropositive and one tested seronegative. Leadership of the CD3+CD56-NKG2C+ fraction also belonged to these clonotypes in a few donors. Expanded clones of NKG2C+ T cells had an unclear HCMV specificity.

The receptor comes from a man aged 50 to 60 who received an inactivated influenza vaccine. Material: CD4+ T cells sorted from PBMCs, obtained approximately 12 days after vaccination. The chain recombines TRBV7-2 with TRBJ2-3, with D maybe TRBD1 (6 bases). CDR3 sequence: CASSLAGTSSTDTQYF. Written as DNA, the CDR3 is TGTGCCAGCAGCTTAGCCGGGACATCTAGCACAGATACGCAGTATTTT.